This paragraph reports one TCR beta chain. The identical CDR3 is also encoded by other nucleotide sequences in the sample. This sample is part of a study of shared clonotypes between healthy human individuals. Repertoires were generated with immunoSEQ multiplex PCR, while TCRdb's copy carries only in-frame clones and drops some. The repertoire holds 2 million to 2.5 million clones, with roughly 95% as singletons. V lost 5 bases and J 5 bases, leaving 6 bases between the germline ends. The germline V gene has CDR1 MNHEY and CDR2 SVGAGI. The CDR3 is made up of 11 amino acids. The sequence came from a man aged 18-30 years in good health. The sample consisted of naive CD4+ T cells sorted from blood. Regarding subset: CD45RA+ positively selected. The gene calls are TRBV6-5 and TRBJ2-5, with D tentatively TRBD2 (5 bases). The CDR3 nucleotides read TGTGCCAGCAGTAGGGAGGAGACCCAGTACTTC. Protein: CASSREETQYF.